This TCR beta chain was identified during a study of cytomegalovirus exposure and HLA in healthy donors. Both 60 Vbeta primers and 13 Jbeta primers went into the PCR. Repertoires were generated with immunoSEQ multiplex PCR, while TCRdb's copy carries only in-frame clones and drops some. The data show roughly 200,000 clones, with approximately 78% seen just once and 2.5% to 3% held by the top ten. This CDR3 region has 15 residues. The receptor's source is a woman aged 40-49 years in good health and CMV-seronegative. The sample taken for sequencing was PBMCs. The V gene is TRBV21-1, the J gene TRBJ2-1; the DNA was not used to check the table's D call, TRBD2. TRBV21-1 is termed a pseudogene. This chain's CDR3 is CASSRTIAGVDEQFF. In DNA form, the CDR3 reads TGTGCCAGCAGTAGGACCATAGCGGGAGTTGATGAGCAGTTCTTC.